Only one count was recorded for the clone carrying this T cell receptor beta chain. As yet, its antigen is unknown. The CDR3 totals 13 residues. Germline loops: CDR1 SGHTA, CDR2 FQGTGA. Trimming removed 1 base at V and 5 bases at J, with 8 bases between. The sample is drawn from a study of T cells in localized non-small cell lung cancer. Findings and caveats of the study: Sequencing was restricted to one tumor region; therefore, heterogeneity remains possible. The highest T cell clonality was in uninvolved adjacent lung, above tumor. Higher blood T cell density went with longer overall survival. Median roughly 57 top-100 tumor clones were shared with paired adjacent lung.

The method was immunoSEQ multiplex PCR; TCRdb's version includes in-frame clones alone and lacks a portion of them. Here the sample spans approximately 21,000 clones, approximately 86% being singletons. Sequences were derived from peripheral blood mononuclear cells, sampled before any cancer treatment. This TCR was recovered from a male donor older than 55 with stage II lung adenocarcinoma. The V and J genes are TRBV7-3 and TRBJ2-5; D unclear. CDR3 residues: CASSLSPSETQYF. CDR3 nucleotides: TGTGCCAGCAGCTTAAGTCCATCGGAGACCCAGTACTTC.